These 12 T cell receptor beta chains came from one sample sequenced in a study of CD8 T cells in Susac syndrome. An amount of RNA that ranged from about 0.45 to 1 ug was reverse transcribed with random hexamers. TCRdb used MiXCR to reprocess the immunoSEQ multiplex PCR reads, holding one entry per CDR3 protein. Seen here are around 280,000 distinct CDR3 sequences, roughly 81% observed once, and the top ten hold approximately 0.11%. Material for sequencing was CD8+ T cells from PBMCs. The receptors here all came from a human donor with multiple sclerosis.

The genes are TRBV6-1 and TRBJ2-3; D perhaps matches TRBD1 (6 bases). Between the trimmed V and J ends, which lost 2 bases and 2 bases, there was a span of 20 bases. Germline CDR1 reads MNHNS; CDR2 reads SASEGT. The CDR3 is 18 amino acids. Here the CDR3 DNA reads TGTGCCAGCAGTGAACTCAGGGGCCGTCGACCGTTCACAGATACGCAGTATTTT. It yields the protein CASSELRGRRPFTDTQYF.

J is TRBJ2-1 and V is TRBV10-3; D ambiguous. Germline V gene lookup returns CDR1 ENHRY and CDR2 SYGVKD. This CDR3 contains 14 residues. V lost 5 bases, J lost 0 bases, and 8 bases lay in between. The CDR3: CAISPASSYNEQFF. DNA for the CDR3: TGTGCCATCAGTCCCGCTAGCTCCTACAATGAGCAGTTCTTC.

The chain is built from TRBV27 and TRBJ2-7, with D perhaps assigned TRBD1 or TRBD2 (5 bases each). The germline V gene has CDR1 MNHEY and CDR2 SMNVEV (reference sequence). There are 11 residues in the CDR3. The V gene lost 4 bases and the J gene lost 7 bases, with 8 bases spanning the gap. CDR3 residues: CASSWGNEQYF. The CDR3 region has the DNA TGTGCCAGCAGTTGGGGGAATGAGCAGTACTTC.

This clonotype has just one count. Written as DNA, the CDR3 is TGTGCCAGCAGGGGGGAGACTATCGGCGACATTCAGTACTTC. Translation gives CASRGETIGDIQYF. The gene calls are TRBV12-3 or TRBV12-4 and TRBJ2-4; D assignment may be TRBD1 or TRBD2 (5 bases each). The V end was cut by 6 bases, the J end by 8 bases, with 17 bases between. The CDR3 runs 14 residues.

The genes are TRBV7-6 and TRBJ2-3; D is perhaps TRBD1 (5 bases). The CDR3 is made up of 19 amino acids. Between the trimmed V and J ends, which lost 1 base and 6 bases, there was a span of 26 bases. The germline V gene has CDR1 SGHVS and CDR2 FNYEAQ. CDR3 residues: CASSLVGHELAPKGDTQYF. CDR3 coding DNA: TGTGCCAGCAGCTTAGTAGGCCACGAGTTAGCCCCCAAGGGGGATACGCAGTATTTT.

V and J are TRBV12-5 and TRBJ2-1; D is unresolved. V was clipped by 3 bases and J by 5 bases, with 8 bases between them. Germline CDR1 reads LGHNT; CDR2 reads FRNRAP. CDR3 length: 13 residues. The CDR3 bases are TGTGCTAGTGGTTTCAGTGACCACAATGAGCAGTTCTTC. This sequence encodes CASGFSDHNEQFF.

The chain is built from TRBV28 and TRBJ2-5; D gene ambiguous. Germline assignment: CDR1 MDHEN and CDR2 SYDVKM. There are 14 residues in the CDR3. Trimming stripped 1 base from V and 1 base from J, with 7 bases between. Here the CDR3 reads CASSLYTAQETQYF. CDR3 coding DNA: TGTGCCAGCAGTTTATATACAGCCCAAGAGACCCAGTACTTC.

The chain employs TRBV5-6 and TRBJ2-7; D is ambiguous. Between the trimmed V and J ends, which lost 2 bases and 3 bases, there was a span of 15 bases. Germline values: CDR1 SGHDT, CDR2 YYEEEE. This CDR3 contains 15 residues. The CDR3 region is CASSLLELSFYEQYF. In nucleotides, the CDR3 is TGTGCCAGCAGCTTATTAGAACTCTCCTTCTACGAGCAGTACTTC.

The chain combines TRBV5-1 with TRBJ2-4; 7 nucleotides match TRBD1. The CDR3 covers 15 residues. V was pared by 3 bases and J by 5 bases, with 8 bases of the junction left unmatched. Germline values: CDR1 SGHRS, CDR2 YFSETQ. The CDR3 loop is CASSSRTGTQNIQYF. CDR3 in DNA: TGCGCCAGCAGCTCCCGGACAGGTACCCAAAACATTCAGTACTTC.

The J gene is TRBJ1-1, the V gene TRBV11-2; perhaps TRBD1 as D (5 bases). This CDR3 contains 14 residues. CDR1 SGHAT and CDR2 FQNNGV come from the germline V gene. Between the trimmed V and J ends, which lost 1 base and 5 bases, there was a span of 11 bases. This CDR3 reads CASSLVARETEAFF. In nucleotides, the CDR3 is TGTGCCAGCAGCTTAGTCGCCAGGGAGACTGAAGCTTTCTTT.

The rearrangement links TRBV29-1 to TRBJ2-1; perhaps TRBD2 as D (6 bases). Looked up from germline, CDR1 is SQVTM and CDR2 is ANQGSEA. This CDR3 is 12 amino acids long. The ends were cut back, 1 base at V and 8 bases at J, with 9 bases in the middle. The CDR3 bases are TGCAGCGTTGAAGTACGCGGGGATGAGCAGTTCTTC. This translates into CSVEVRGDEQFF.

The V call is TRBV7-9, the J call TRBJ1-5; TRBD1 agrees at 9 bases. The CDR3 runs 15 residues. CDR1 is SEHNR and CDR2 is FQNEAQ in the germline V gene (reference sequence). V shed 5 bases and J 6 bases; nucleotides not matched to a gene: 8. CDR3 DNA: TGTGCCAGCAGCCCCGGGACAGGGTTAAGTCAGCCCCAGCATTTT. This codes for CASSPGTGLSQPQHF.